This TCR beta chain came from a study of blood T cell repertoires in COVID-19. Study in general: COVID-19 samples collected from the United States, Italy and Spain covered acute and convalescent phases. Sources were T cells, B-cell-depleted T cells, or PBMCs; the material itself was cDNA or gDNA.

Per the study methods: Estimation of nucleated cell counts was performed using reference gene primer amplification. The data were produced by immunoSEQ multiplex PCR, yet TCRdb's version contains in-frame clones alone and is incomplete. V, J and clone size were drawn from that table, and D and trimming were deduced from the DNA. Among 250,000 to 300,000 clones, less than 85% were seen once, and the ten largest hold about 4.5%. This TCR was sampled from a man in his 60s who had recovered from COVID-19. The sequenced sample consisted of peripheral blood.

CDR3 loop: CASSGVVEAFF. The DNA of the CDR3 is TGTGCCAGCTCAGGGGTAGTTGAAGCTTTCTTT. The chain uses TRBV6-6 and TRBJ1-1; maybe TRBD1 (6 bases). Between the trimmed V and J ends, which lost 8 bases and 7 bases, there was a span of 11 bases. The CDR3 length is 11 residues. The germline V gene encodes CDR1 MNHNY and CDR2 SVGAGI (reference sequence).